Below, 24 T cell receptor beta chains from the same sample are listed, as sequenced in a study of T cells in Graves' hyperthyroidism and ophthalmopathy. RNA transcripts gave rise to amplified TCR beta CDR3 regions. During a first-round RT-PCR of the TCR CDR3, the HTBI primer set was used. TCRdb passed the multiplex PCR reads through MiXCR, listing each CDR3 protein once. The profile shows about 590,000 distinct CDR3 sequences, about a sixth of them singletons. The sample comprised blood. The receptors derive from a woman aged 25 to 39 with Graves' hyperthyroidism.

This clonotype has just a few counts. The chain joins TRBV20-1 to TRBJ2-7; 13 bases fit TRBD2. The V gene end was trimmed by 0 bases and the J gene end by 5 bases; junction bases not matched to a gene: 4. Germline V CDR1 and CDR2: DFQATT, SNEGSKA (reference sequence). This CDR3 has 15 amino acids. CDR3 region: CSARDTSGRAHEQYF. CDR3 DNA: TGCAGTGCTAGAGATACTAGCGGGAGGGCCCACGAGCAGTACTTC.

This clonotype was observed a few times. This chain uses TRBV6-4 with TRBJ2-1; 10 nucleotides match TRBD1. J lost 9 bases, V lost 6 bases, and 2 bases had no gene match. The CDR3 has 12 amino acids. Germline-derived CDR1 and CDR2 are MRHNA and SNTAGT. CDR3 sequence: CASSRTGGEQFF. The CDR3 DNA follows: TGTGCCAGCAGCCGGACAGGGGGTGAGCAGTTCTTC.

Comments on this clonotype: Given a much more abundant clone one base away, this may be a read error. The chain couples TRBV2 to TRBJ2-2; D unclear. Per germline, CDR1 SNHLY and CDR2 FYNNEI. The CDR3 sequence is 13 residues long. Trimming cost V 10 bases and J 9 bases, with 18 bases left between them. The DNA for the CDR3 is TGTGCCACCTCAGTGGGCCCAACCAGGGAGCTGTTTTTT. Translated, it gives CATSVGPTRELFF.

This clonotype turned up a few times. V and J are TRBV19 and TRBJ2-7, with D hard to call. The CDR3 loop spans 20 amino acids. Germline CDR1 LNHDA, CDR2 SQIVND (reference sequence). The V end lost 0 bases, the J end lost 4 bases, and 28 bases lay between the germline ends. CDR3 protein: CASSIDPRVLHYREEYEQYF. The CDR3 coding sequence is TGTGCCAGTAGTATAGACCCCAGAGTTTTACACTACCGAGAAGAATACGAGCAGTACTTC.

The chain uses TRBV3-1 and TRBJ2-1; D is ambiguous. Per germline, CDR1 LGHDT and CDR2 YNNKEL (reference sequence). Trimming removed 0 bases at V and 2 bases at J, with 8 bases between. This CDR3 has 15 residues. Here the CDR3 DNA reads TGTGCCAGCAGCCAAGACAGTCCCGCCTACAATGAGCAGTTCTTC. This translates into CASSQDSPAYNEQFF.

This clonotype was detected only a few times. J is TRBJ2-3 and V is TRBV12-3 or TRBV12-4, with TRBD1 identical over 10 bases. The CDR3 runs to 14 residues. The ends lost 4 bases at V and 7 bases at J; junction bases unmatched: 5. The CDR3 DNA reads TGTGCCAGCAGTTGGGGACAGGGGATACATACGCAGTATTTT. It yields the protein CASSWGQGIHTQYF.

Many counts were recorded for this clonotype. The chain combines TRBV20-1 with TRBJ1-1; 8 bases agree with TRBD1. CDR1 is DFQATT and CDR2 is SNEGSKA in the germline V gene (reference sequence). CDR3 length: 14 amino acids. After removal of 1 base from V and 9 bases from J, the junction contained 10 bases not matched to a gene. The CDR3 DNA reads TGCAGTGCTAGAGCTGACGGGACAGGACCTAAAGCTTTCTTT. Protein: CSARADGTGPKAFF.

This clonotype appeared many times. This CDR3 is CSASPVPDTDTQYF. The DNA for the CDR3 is TGCAGTGCTAGCCCCGTCCCGGACACAGATACGCAGTATTTT. J is TRBJ2-3 and V is TRBV20-1, with no clear D. The germline V and J ends were trimmed by 3 bases and 2 bases, with 12 bases remaining between them. The CDR3 runs 14 residues. The germline gives CDR1 DFQATT, CDR2 SNEGSKA (reference sequence).

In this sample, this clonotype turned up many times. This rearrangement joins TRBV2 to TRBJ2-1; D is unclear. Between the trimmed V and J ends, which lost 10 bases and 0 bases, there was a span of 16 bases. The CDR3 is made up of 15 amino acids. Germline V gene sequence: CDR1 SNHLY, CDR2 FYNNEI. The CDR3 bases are TGTGCCATCCCCAAAACCTGGAGCTCCTACAATGAGCAGTTCTTC. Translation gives CAIPKTWSSYNEQFF.

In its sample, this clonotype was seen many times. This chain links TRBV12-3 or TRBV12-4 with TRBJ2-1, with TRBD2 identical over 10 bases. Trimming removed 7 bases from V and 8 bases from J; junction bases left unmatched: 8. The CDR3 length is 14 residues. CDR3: CASIVLAGSDEQFF. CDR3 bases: TGTGCCAGCATTGTACTAGCGGGATCGGATGAGCAGTTCTTC.

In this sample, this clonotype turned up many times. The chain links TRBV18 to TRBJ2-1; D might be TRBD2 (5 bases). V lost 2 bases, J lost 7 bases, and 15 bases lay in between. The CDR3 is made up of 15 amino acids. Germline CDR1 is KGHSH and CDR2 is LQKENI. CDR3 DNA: TGTGCCAGCTCACCATCGCGCGGGTCTTGGAATGAGCAGTTCTTC. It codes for CASSPSRGSWNEQFF.

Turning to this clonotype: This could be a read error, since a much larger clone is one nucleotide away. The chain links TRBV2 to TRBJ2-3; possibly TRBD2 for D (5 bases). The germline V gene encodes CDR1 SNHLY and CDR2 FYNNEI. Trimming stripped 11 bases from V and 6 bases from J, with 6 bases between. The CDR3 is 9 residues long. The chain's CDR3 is CAGGDTQYF. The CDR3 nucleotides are TGTGCCGGCGGGGATACGCAGTATTTT.

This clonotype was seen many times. The CDR3 reads CATSKWTGSDTTDTQYF. The DNA of the CDR3 is TGTGCCACCAGTAAATGGACAGGGTCCGACACAACGGATACGCAGTATTTT. V gene TRBV24-1 combines with J gene TRBJ2-3, with 8 bases aligning to TRBD1. J lost 6 bases, V lost 6 bases, and 16 bases had no gene match. Germline V gene sequence: CDR1 KGHDR, CDR2 SFDVKD. The CDR3 has 17 residues.

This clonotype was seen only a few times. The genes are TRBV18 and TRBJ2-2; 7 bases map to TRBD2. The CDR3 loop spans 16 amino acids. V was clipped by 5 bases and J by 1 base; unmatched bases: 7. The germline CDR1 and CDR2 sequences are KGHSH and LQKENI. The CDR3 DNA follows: TGTGCCAGCTCATCCCCAACTAGCGAGAACACCGGGGAGCTGTTTTTT. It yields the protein CASSSPTSENTGELFF.

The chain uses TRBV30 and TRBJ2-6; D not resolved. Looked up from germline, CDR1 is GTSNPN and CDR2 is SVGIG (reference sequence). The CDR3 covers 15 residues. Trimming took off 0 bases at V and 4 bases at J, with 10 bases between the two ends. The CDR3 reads CAWSVGPVGANVLTF. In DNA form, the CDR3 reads TGTGCCTGGAGTGTAGGGCCCGTAGGGGCCAACGTCCTGACTTTC.

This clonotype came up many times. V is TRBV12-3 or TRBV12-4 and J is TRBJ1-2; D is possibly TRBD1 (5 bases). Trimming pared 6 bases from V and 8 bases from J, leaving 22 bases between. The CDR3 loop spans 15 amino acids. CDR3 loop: CASSLQPRWGNGYTF. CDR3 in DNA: TGTGCCAGCAGCCTGCAACCCCGGTGGGGCAACGGCTACACCTTC.

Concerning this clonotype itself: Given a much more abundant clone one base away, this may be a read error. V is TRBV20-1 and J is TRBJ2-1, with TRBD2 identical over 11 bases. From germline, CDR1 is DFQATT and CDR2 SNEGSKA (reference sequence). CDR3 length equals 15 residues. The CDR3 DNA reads TGCAGTGCCTCACCGGGACTAGCGGAGTACAGTGAGCAGTTCTTC. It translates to CSASPGLAEYSEQFF.

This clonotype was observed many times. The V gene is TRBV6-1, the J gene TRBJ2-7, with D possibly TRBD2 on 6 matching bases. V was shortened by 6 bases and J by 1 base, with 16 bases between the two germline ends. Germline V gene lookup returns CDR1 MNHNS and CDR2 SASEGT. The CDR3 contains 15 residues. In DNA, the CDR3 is TGTGCCAGCAGCTTGGCTAGCGTTCCGTCCTACGAGCAGTACTTC. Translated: CASSLASVPSYEQYF.

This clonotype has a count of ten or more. The CDR3 region is CASSSTGDYEQYF. The DNA for the CDR3 is TGTGCCAGCAGCTCGACAGGGGATTACGAGCAGTACTTC. The chain couples TRBV13 to TRBJ2-7; 8 bases line up with TRBD1. V was clipped by 4 bases and J by 4 bases; unmatched bases: 3. The V gene's germline CDR1 is PRHDT and CDR2 FYEKMQ (reference sequence). This CDR3 comprises 13 residues.

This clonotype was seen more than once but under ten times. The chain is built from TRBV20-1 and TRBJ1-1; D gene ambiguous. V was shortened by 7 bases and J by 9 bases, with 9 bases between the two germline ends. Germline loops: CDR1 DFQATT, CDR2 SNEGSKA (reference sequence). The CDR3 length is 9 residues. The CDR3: CSVRSQAFF. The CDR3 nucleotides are TGCAGTGTTAGGAGTCAAGCTTTCTTT.

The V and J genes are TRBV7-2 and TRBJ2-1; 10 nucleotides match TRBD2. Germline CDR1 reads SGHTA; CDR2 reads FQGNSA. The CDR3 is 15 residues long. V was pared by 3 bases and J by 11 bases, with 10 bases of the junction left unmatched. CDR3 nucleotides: TGTGCCAGCAGCTTGGCTAGCGGGGGATTTGTTCAGCAGTTCTTC. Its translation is CASSLASGGFVQQFF.

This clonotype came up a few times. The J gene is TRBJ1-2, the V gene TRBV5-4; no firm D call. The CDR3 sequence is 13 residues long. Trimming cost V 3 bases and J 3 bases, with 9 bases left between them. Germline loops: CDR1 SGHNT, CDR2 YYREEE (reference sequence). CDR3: CASSSSVDYGYTF. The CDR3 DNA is TGTGCCAGCAGCTCCTCAGTAGACTATGGCTACACCTTC.

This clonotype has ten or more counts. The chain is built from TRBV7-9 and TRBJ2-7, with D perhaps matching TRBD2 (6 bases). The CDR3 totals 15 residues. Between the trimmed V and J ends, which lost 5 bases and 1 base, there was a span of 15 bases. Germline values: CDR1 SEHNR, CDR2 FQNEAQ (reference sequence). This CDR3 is CASSPLTGGSYEQYF. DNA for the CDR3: TGTGCCAGCAGCCCGCTGACCGGGGGATCCTACGAGCAGTACTTC.

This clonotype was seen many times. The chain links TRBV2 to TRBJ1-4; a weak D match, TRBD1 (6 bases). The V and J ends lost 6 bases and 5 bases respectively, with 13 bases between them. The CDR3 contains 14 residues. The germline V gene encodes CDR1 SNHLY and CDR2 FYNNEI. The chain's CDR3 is CASSADSVNEKLFF. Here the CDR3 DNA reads TGTGCCAGCAGCGCGGACAGTGTAAATGAAAAACTGTTTTTT.